This passage covers 16 T cell receptor beta chains from one sample sequenced in a study of shared clonotypes between healthy human individuals. CD45RO-negative cells were positively selected for CCR7, leaving out terminally differentiated effector memory CD45RA+ cells. The assay was immunoSEQ multiplex PCR, and TCRdb's table has in-frame clones only and misses some. The profile shows some 2,100,000 clones, 85% to 95% of them singletons. Sequenced sample: naive CD8+ T cells from PBMCs. Every receptor here comes from a man aged 18-30 years in good health. Some clones in this sample may be carry-over from other donors' samples.

The V and J genes are TRBV6-5 and TRBJ2-7, with TRBD1 identical over 9 bases. The length of the CDR3 is 15 residues. Germline V CDR1 and CDR2: MNHEY, SVGAGI. After removal of 6 bases from V and 8 bases from J, the junction contained 14 bases not matched to a gene. The CDR3 DNA reads TGTGCCAGCAGACTTGCTACAGGGGGCGAGTATCAGCAGTACTTC. It yields the protein CASRLATGGEYQQYF.

V is TRBV27 and J is TRBJ2-7; weak D call: TRBD1 (5 bases). The CDR3 is made up of 13 amino acids. Germline CDR1 is MNHEY and CDR2 is SMNVEV (reference sequence). Trimming took 0 bases from V and 9 from J, leaving 12 bases between them. CDR3: CASSLSPRVGQYF. The DNA of the CDR3 is TGTGCCAGCAGTTTATCCCCCAGGGTAGGGCAGTACTTC.

This chain's CDR3 is CASSLEGLSYEQYF. DNA for the CDR3: TGTGCCAGCAGTTTAGAGGGTCTCTCCTACGAGCAGTACTTC. The chain uses TRBV28 and TRBJ2-7, with a weak D call TRBD2 (5 bases). Trimming removed 2 bases from V and 0 bases from J, with 8 bases in between. Germline loops: CDR1 MDHEN, CDR2 SYDVKM. The CDR3 spans 14 residues.

This chain uses TRBV7-9 with TRBJ2-7; 10 bases agree with TRBD1. CDR1 is SEHNR and CDR2 is FQNEAQ in the germline V gene (reference sequence). The CDR3 extends over 16 amino acids. The V and J ends lost 4 bases and 5 bases, in that order; junction bases with no gene match: 11. This chain's CDR3 is CASSYVPGQGLHEQYF. The CDR3 bases are TGTGCCAGCAGCTACGTACCGGGACAGGGGCTCCACGAGCAGTACTTC.

As for this clone: This specimen includes other DNA sequences encoding the same CDR3. The rearrangement links TRBV5-1 to TRBJ2-7, with 8 bases that match TRBD2. Germline V gene lookup returns CDR1 SGHRS and CDR2 YFSETQ. The trim removed 4 bases at V and 2 bases at J, leaving 8 bases unmatched. This CDR3 is 15 amino acids long. The CDR3 here is CASSLEPGLAYEQYF. The CDR3 DNA follows: TGCGCCAGCAGCCTTGAACCGGGACTAGCCTACGAGCAGTACTTC.

The table lists this clone with a count of one. This rearrangement joins TRBV9 to TRBJ2-2; TRBD1 matches 7 bases. Per the germline V gene, CDR1 is SGDLS and CDR2 is YYNGEE. This CDR3 spans 16 amino acids. J was trimmed by 7 bases and V by 0 bases; bases with no gene match: 9. Written as DNA, the CDR3 is TGTGCCAGCAGCGTAGCTCCAGACAGGGCGGGCGGGGAGCTGTTTTTT. Translation: CASSVAPDRAGGELFF. Full variable domain (remainder filled in from reference TRBV9 and TRBJ2-2): DSGVTQTPKHLITATGQRVTLRCSPRSGDLSVYWYQQSLDQGLQFLIQYYNGEERAKGNILERFSAQQFPDLHSELNLSSLELGDSALYFCASSVAPDRAGGELFFGEGSRLTVL.

V is TRBV7-2 and J is TRBJ2-5; TRBD1 or TRBD2 may be the D gene (5 bases each). Trimming shortened V by 1 base and J by 5 bases, and 14 bases separated the two germline ends. This CDR3 contains 15 residues. Germline V gene data show CDR1 as SGHTA and CDR2 as FQGNSA. DNA for the CDR3: TGTGCCAGCAGCTTAGTAGGGACCCCGGGTGAGACCCAGTACTTC. This codes for CASSLVGTPGETQYF.

This rearrangement joins TRBV19 to TRBJ2-4; 7 nucleotides match TRBD2. Unmatched junction bases numbered 7, after V lost 7 bases and J lost 7 bases. In germline, CDR1 is LNHDA, CDR2 SQIVND (reference sequence). The CDR3 sequence is 13 residues long. CDR3 region: CASIGGEWNIQYF. CDR3 coding DNA: TGTGCCAGTATTGGGGGGGAGTGGAACATTCAGTACTTC.

This sequence joins TRBV7-9 and TRBJ2-7; TRBD1 is a possible D gene (6 bases). CDR3 length: 14 residues. Germline V gene sequence: CDR1 SEHNR, CDR2 FQNEAQ (reference sequence). V was clipped by 3 bases and J by 3 bases, with 12 bases between them. CDR3 nucleotides: TGTGCCAGCAGCTTGGGACAAACCCACTACGAGCAGTACTTC. It specifies CASSLGQTHYEQYF.

V is TRBV19 and J is TRBJ2-7; 8 nucleotides align to TRBD2. Germline V gene sequence: CDR1 LNHDA, CDR2 SQIVND (reference sequence). With V trimmed by 11 bases and J by 2 bases, 11 bases remained unmatched. The CDR3 covers 14 residues. CDR3 loop: CASSAGLGAYEQYF. Here the CDR3 DNA reads TGTGCCTCCTCCGCGGGACTAGGGGCCTACGAGCAGTACTTC.

The V and J genes are TRBV27 and TRBJ2-5; D not certain. Germline V lookup: CDR1 MNHEY, CDR2 SMNVEV (reference sequence). The CDR3 is 13 amino acids. Trimming removed 3 bases from V and 0 bases from J, with 5 bases in between. CDR3 nucleotide sequence: TGTGCCAGCAGTTTGACGGACCAAGAGACCCAGTACTTC. Protein sequence: CASSLTDQETQYF.

The V call is TRBV6-1, the J call TRBJ2-4, with TRBD2 matching over 13 bases. V was pared by 0 bases and J by 6 bases, with 2 bases of the junction left unmatched. Germline-derived CDR1 and CDR2 are MNHNS and SASEGT. The CDR3 covers 16 residues. The CDR3 is CASSEAGLAGPNIQYF. CDR3 bases: TGTGCCAGCAGTGAAGCGGGACTAGCGGGACCAAACATTCAGTACTTC.

This chain connects TRBV7-9 to TRBJ1-2; perhaps TRBD1 as D (6 bases). V dropped 5 bases and J dropped 1 base, with 8 bases sitting between them. The CDR3 totals 13 residues. Germline V gene sequence: CDR1 SEHNR, CDR2 FQNEAQ (reference sequence). CDR3 in amino acids: CASSQDSNYGYTF. The DNA for the CDR3 is TGTGCCAGCAGCCAGGACAGTAACTATGGCTACACCTTC.

The genes are TRBV19 and TRBJ1-1; no reliable D call. V was pared by 6 bases and J by 0 bases, with 8 bases between. The CDR3 extends over 13 amino acids. Germline-derived CDR1 and CDR2 are LNHDA and SQIVND (reference sequence). The CDR3 DNA reads TGTGCCAGTAGAGATGGCATGAACACTGAAGCTTTCTTT. It translates to CASRDGMNTEAFF.

V usage is TRBV4-3 and J usage is TRBJ2-7; TRBD1 matches 9 bases. The CDR3 has 15 residues. Germline V gene sequence: CDR1 LGHNA, CDR2 YSLEER. The trim removed 4 bases at V and 2 bases at J, leaving 6 bases unmatched. CDR3 coding DNA: TGCGCCAGCAGCCGGGACAGGGAAAAAACCTACGAGCAGTACTTC. Its protein product is CASSRDREKTYEQYF.

V usage is TRBV7-6 and J usage is TRBJ1-1, with a possible D match to TRBD1 (6 bases). CDR1 SGHVS and CDR2 FNYEAQ come from the germline V gene. The ends were cut back, 2 bases at V and 6 bases at J, with 16 bases in the middle. The length of the CDR3 is 15 residues. The CDR3 reads CASSLQFPGASEAFF. DNA of the CDR3: TGTGCCAGCAGCTTACAGTTTCCGGGGGCGTCTGAAGCTTTCTTT.